This T cell receptor (beta chain) was captured in a study of T cell changes during pregnancy in multiple sclerosis. Assay: immunoSEQ multiplex PCR; the TCRdb copy retains only in-frame clones and omits some. The repertoire includes 100,000 or so clones, approximately 90% of them detected once, and roughly 3.5% sits in the top ten. Specimen: peripheral blood, collected after pregnancy. The TCR sequence derives from a female donor with multiple sclerosis, enrolled in a pregnancy study.

This chain's CDR3 is CASSSRPTDTQYF. The CDR3 DNA sequence: TGTGCCAGCAGTTCGAGGCCAACAGATACGCAGTATTTT. The V and J genes are TRBV27 and TRBJ2-3; D unclear. This CDR3 is 13 amino acids long. The V gene lost 4 bases and the J gene lost 3 bases, with 8 bases spanning the gap. The germline V gene encodes CDR1 MNHEY and CDR2 SMNVEV (reference sequence).